Measured by frequency, the clone carrying this T cell receptor (beta chain) is medium-sized (0.01 to 0.1%). Multiplex touch-down PCR amplified TRB using TRB-A and TRB-B pools in one tube. From its re-call of the multiplex PCR reads, TCRdb lists each CDR3 protein once, without DNA. The sample table sets out approximately 4,100 distinct CDR3 sequences. The sample belongs to a study of T cell clusters in autoimmune cytopenias. Germline assignment: CDR1 SGHNT and CDR2 YYREEE (reference sequence). The CDR3 sequence is 13 residues long. Each sample's input was about 270 ng genomic DNA, approximately 37,500 genome equivalents. Separately, the same data were catalogued under a study of T cell repertoires in aging, cancer and after chemotherapy. From that study: Immunological memory after chemotherapy cannot be judged from the repertoire data.

This receptor was taken from a human donor in good health. The rearrangement joins TRBV5-4 to TRBJ2-5. Sequencing was performed on peripheral blood. Here the CDR3 reads CASSLSNQETQYF.